This TCR beta chain was recorded in a study of shared clonotypes between healthy human individuals. The assay was immunoSEQ multiplex PCR, and TCRdb's table has in-frame clones only and misses some. The data show some 900,000 clones, 70% to 85% seen once. Trimming pared 3 bases from V and 9 bases from J, leaving 18 bases between. CDR1 and CDR2 from the germline V gene are KGHSH and LQKENI. The CDR3 sequence is 16 residues long. Material for sequencing was memory CD4+ T cells sorted from blood. Documented subset: CD45RA-negative fraction. The chain recombines TRBV18 with TRBJ1-6, with D maybe TRBD1 (5 bases). This TCR came from a young man in good health. In DNA form, the CDR3 reads TGTGCCAGCTCACCCTTTACCGACAGAAGGGGTTCACCCCTCCACTTT. Its protein product is CASSPFTDRRGSPLHF.